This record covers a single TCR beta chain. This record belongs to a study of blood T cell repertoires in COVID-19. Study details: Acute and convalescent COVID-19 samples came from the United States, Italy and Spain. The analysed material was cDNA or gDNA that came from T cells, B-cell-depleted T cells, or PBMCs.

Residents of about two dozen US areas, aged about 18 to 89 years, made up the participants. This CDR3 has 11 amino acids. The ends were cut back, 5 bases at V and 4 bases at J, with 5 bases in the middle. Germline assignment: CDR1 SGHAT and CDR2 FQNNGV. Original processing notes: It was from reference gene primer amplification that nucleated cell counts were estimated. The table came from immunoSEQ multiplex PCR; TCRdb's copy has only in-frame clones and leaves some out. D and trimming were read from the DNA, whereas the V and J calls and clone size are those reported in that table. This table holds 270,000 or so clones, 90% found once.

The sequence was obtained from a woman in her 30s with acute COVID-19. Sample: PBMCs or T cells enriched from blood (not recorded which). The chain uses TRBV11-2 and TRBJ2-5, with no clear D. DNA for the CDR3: TGTGCCAGCAGCGCCGGAGAGACCCAGTACTTC. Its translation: CASSAGETQYF.